These T cell receptor beta chains were read from a single sample in a study of cytomegalovirus exposure and HLA in healthy donors. TCRdb keeps only in-frame clones here, not all; method: immunoSEQ multiplex PCR. The data contain under 250,000 clones, 65% to 80% of them seen just once; the ten biggest clones take up 1.5% to 2%. Input material: PBMCs. The receptors were gathered from a man aged 45-65 years in good health and CMV-seronegative. Each CDR3 is given with its conserved first and last residue. The order of the fields is clone size, D gene, V gene, J gene, CDR3 protein, CDR3 DNA. The D gene is left open where the match is weak. The size entry is marked missing in some rows and otherwise reads once, few, many or a size class.

clone size: -; D gene: -; V gene: TRBV29-1; J gene: TRBJ2-7; CDR3 protein: CSIQSDTRGYEQYF; CDR3 DNA: TGCAGCATTCAATCCGACACCCGGGGCTACGAGCAGTACTTC
clone size: -; D gene: TRBD2; V gene: TRBV12-5; J gene: TRBJ2-2; CDR3 protein: CASGLVLLGLAGTKRNTGELFF; CDR3 DNA: TGTGCTAGTGGTTTGGTACTCCTAGGACTAGCGGGAACCAAACGCAACACCGGGGAGCTGTTTTTT
clone size: few; D gene: TRBD2; V gene: TRBV7-6; J gene: TRBJ2-1; CDR3 protein: CASSSPAGVSLNEQFF; CDR3 DNA: TGTGCCAGCAGCTCCCCGGCGGGAGTGAGCTTAAATGAGCAGTTCTTC
clone size: few; D gene: -; V gene: TRBV7-2; J gene: TRBJ2-7; CDR3 protein: CASSSYQGGLNEQYF; CDR3 DNA: TGTGCCAGCAGCTCCTATCAGGGGGGCCTCAACGAGCAGTACTTC
clone size: -; D gene: -; V gene: TRBV6-1; J gene: TRBJ1-4; CDR3 protein: CASRYTGPTNEKLFF; CDR3 DNA: TGTGCCAGCAGGTACACAGGGCCCACTAATGAAAAACTGTTTTTT
clone size: -; D gene: TRBD1; V gene: TRBV2; J gene: TRBJ1-4; CDR3 protein: CASITGTGNEKLFF; CDR3 DNA: TGTGCCAGCATAACCGGGACAGGGAATGAAAAACTGTTTTTT
clone size: -; D gene: TRBD2; V gene: TRBV5-4; J gene: TRBJ2-3; CDR3 protein: CASCIAGGSTDTQYF; CDR3 DNA: TGTGCCAGCTGTATAGCGGGAGGGAGCACAGATACGCAGTATTTT
clone size: once; D gene: -; V gene: TRBV7-6; J gene: TRBJ2-3; CDR3 protein: CASSLRALTDTQYF; CDR3 DNA: TGTGCCAGCAGTCTGCGGGCGCTCACAGATACGCAGTATTTT
clone size: -; D gene: -; V gene: TRBV5-1; J gene: TRBJ2-7; CDR3 protein: CASSLVAGSYEQYF; CDR3 DNA: TGCGCCAGCAGCTTGGTTGCGGGATCCTACGAGCAGTACTTC
clone size: -; D gene: -; V gene: TRBV5-1; J gene: TRBJ2-1; CDR3 protein: CASSLIPHGDEQFF; CDR3 DNA: TGCGCCAGCAGCTTGATCCCCCACGGAGATGAGCAGTTCTTC
clone size: -; D gene: -; V gene: TRBV29-1; J gene: TRBJ2-3; CDR3 protein: CSVESKYTDTQYF; CDR3 DNA: TGCAGCGTTGAATCTAAATACACAGATACGCAGTATTTT
clone size: -; D gene: TRBD2; V gene: TRBV7-9; J gene: TRBJ2-5; CDR3 protein: CASSPLFSGSKETQYF; CDR3 DNA: TGTGCCAGCAGCCCCCTTTTTAGCGGGAGTAAGGAGACCCAGTACTTC
clone size: few; D gene: TRBD1; V gene: TRBV7-9; J gene: TRBJ2-7; CDR3 protein: CASSSPGQGAYEQYF; CDR3 DNA: TGTGCCAGCAGCTCTCCGGGACAGGGGGCCTACGAGCAGTACTTC
clone size: -; D gene: TRBD1; V gene: TRBV28; J gene: TRBJ1-1; CDR3 protein: CASSLSRQGPKEAFF; CDR3 DNA: TGTGCCAGCAGTCTCTCCAGACAGGGCCCAAAGGAAGCTTTCTTT
clone size: -; D gene: TRBD2; V gene: TRBV29-1; J gene: TRBJ2-7; CDR3 protein: CSVALAGGPGEQYF; CDR3 DNA: TGCAGCGTTGCCTTAGCGGGAGGGCCAGGCGAGCAGTACTTC
clone size: -; D gene: TRBD2; V gene: TRBV4-1; J gene: TRBJ2-3; CDR3 protein: CASSGGLPSTDTQYF; CDR3 DNA: TGCGCCAGCAGTGGGGGACTACCTAGCACAGATACGCAGTATTTT
clone size: -; D gene: TRBD2; V gene: TRBV7-6; J gene: TRBJ2-1; CDR3 protein: CASSLEVAGGYNEQFF; CDR3 DNA: TGTGCCAGCAGCTTAGAAGTGGCGGGAGGGTACAATGAGCAGTTCTTC
clone size: -; D gene: TRBD2; V gene: TRBV7-2; J gene: TRBJ2-7; CDR3 protein: CASSLVSGGLYEQYF; CDR3 DNA: TGTGCCAGCAGCTTAGTGTCGGGGGGTTTGTACGAGCAGTACTTC
clone size: -; D gene: TRBD1; V gene: TRBV27; J gene: TRBJ2-7; CDR3 protein: CASSWDRGRYEQYF; CDR3 DNA: TGTGCCAGCAGTTGGGACAGGGGGAGATACGAGCAGTACTTC
clone size: once; D gene: TRBD2; V gene: TRBV7-3; J gene: TRBJ2-1; CDR3 protein: CASSLMTSVNEQFF; CDR3 DNA: TGTGCCAGCAGTCTTATGACTAGCGTCAATGAGCAGTTCTTC
clone size: -; D gene: -; V gene: TRBV18; J gene: TRBJ1-6; CDR3 protein: CASSPEGRPLHF; CDR3 DNA: TGTGCCAGCTCACCGGAGGGTAGACCCCTCCACTTT
clone size: -; D gene: TRBD1; V gene: TRBV5-4; J gene: TRBJ1-2; CDR3 protein: CASSRDRPYGYTF; CDR3 DNA: TGTGCCAGCAGTCGGGACAGACCCTATGGCTACACCTTC
clone size: -; D gene: TRBD1; V gene: TRBV28; J gene: TRBJ1-2; CDR3 protein: CASSFTGGSKGYTF; CDR3 DNA: TGTGCCAGCAGTTTTACAGGGGGTTCAAAGGGCTACACCTTC
clone size: -; D gene: -; V gene: TRBV5-1; J gene: TRBJ1-4; CDR3 protein: CASSWVRREEKLFF; CDR3 DNA: TGCGCCAGCAGCTGGGTTCGGAGGGAGGAAAAACTGTTTTTT
clone size: -; D gene: TRBD2; V gene: TRBV28; J gene: TRBJ2-7; CDR3 protein: CASKLGREGYEQYF; CDR3 DNA: TGTGCCAGCAAACTGGGGAGGGAAGGCTACGAGCAGTACTTC
clone size: -; D gene: TRBD2; V gene: TRBV6-6; J gene: TRBJ2-5; CDR3 protein: CASSYGGGQETQYF; CDR3 DNA: TGTGCCAGCAGTTACGGGGGGGGGCAAGAGACCCAGTACTTC
clone size: few; D gene: -; V gene: TRBV21-1; J gene: TRBJ1-5; CDR3 protein: CASSKIRRGGPVCSNQPQHF; CDR3 DNA: TGTGCCAGCAGCAAAATCCGGCGGGGGGGGCCGGTTTGTAGCAATCAGCCCCAGCATTTT
clone size: once; D gene: -; V gene: TRBV29-1; J gene: TRBJ2-6; CDR3 protein: CSATSASGANVLTF; CDR3 DNA: TGCAGCGCCACTTCTGCCTCTGGGGCCAACGTCCTGACTTTC
clone size: -; D gene: TRBD1; V gene: TRBV10-3; J gene: TRBJ2-3; CDR3 protein: CAIMGQGTDTQYF; CDR3 DNA: TGTGCCATCATGGGACAGGGCACAGATACGCAGTATTTT
clone size: -; D gene: TRBD1; V gene: TRBV10-2; J gene: TRBJ1-2; CDR3 protein: CASRDRGSYGYTF; CDR3 DNA: TGCGCCAGCAGGGACAGGGGGTCCTATGGCTACACCTTC
clone size: -; D gene: TRBD2; V gene: TRBV4-1; J gene: TRBJ2-1; CDR3 protein: CASSQLGTSGYNEQFF; CDR3 DNA: TGCGCCAGCAGCCAACTCGGGACTAGCGGATACAATGAGCAGTTCTTC
clone size: -; D gene: -; V gene: TRBV5-4; J gene: TRBJ2-1; CDR3 protein: CASSIGGSRDEQFF; CDR3 DNA: TGTGCCAGCAGCATCGGGGGTAGTCGGGATGAGCAGTTCTTC
clone size: few; D gene: TRBD1; V gene: TRBV6-5; J gene: TRBJ1-2; CDR3 protein: CASRDSKYYGYTF; CDR3 DNA: TGTGCCAGCCGGGACAGCAAGTACTATGGCTACACCTTC
clone size: few; D gene: -; V gene: TRBV6-5; J gene: TRBJ2-1; CDR3 protein: CASRGASGYNEQFF; CDR3 DNA: TGTGCCAGCAGGGGGGCGTCGGGCTACAATGAGCAGTTCTTC
clone size: -; D gene: TRBD1; V gene: TRBV9; J gene: TRBJ2-5; CDR3 protein: CASSVADRQETQYF; CDR3 DNA: TGTGCCAGCAGCGTAGCGGACAGGCAAGAGACCCAGTACTTC
clone size: -; D gene: TRBD1; V gene: TRBV6-5; J gene: TRBJ1-2; CDR3 protein: CASSYTGQGGYGYTF; CDR3 DNA: TGTGCCAGCAGTTACACAGGACAGGGCGGCTATGGCTACACCTTC